A selection of T cell receptor beta chains follows, all from one sample in a study of blood T cells in healthy people across ages. TCRdb reprocessed the 5' RACE reads with MiXCR, giving one entry per CDR3 protein. In the table there are more than 1.4 million distinct CDR3 sequences, roughly 40% of which are singletons. The specimen was blood. These receptors originate from a woman aged 18-30 years in good health. Both conserved end residues are part of each CDR3. Each record gives: clone size, J gene, D gene, V gene, CDR3 protein, CDR3 DNA. A D gene is named only where the DNA matches it firmly. Some rows have no size entry. The others give once, few or many, or a class for an expanded clone.

.	TRBJ2-7	TRBD1	TRBV29-1	CSVKPGTGNYEQYF	TGCAGCGTAAAGCCCGGGACAGGGAACTACGAGCAGTACTTC
few	TRBJ2-3	.	TRBV6-1	CASGKIDTQYF	TGTGCCAGTGGGAAAATTGATACGCAGTATTTT
.	TRBJ1-1	.	TRBV6-6	CASTPVGPPLPEAFF	TGTGCCAGCACGCCAGTGGGACCCCCACTTCCTGAAGCTTTCTTT
few	TRBJ1-4	.	TRBV6-6	CASSYLQVFNEKLFF	TGTGCCAGCAGTTACCTACAGGTTTTTAATGAAAAACTGTTTTTT
.	TRBJ2-5	.	TRBV11-2	CASSLGLALQETQYF	TGTGCCAGCAGCTTAGGGCTGGCACTTCAAGAGACCCAGTACTTC
.	TRBJ2-7	TRBD2	TRBV11-2	CASSFPSGRRPCEQYF	TGTGCCAGCAGCTTCCCGAGCGGGAGGCGACCCTGCGAGCAGTACTTC
.	TRBJ2-3	.	TRBV7-6	CASSKGSATDTQYF	TGTGCCAGCAGCAAGGGGAGCGCCACAGATACGCAGTATTTT
many	TRBJ1-5	TRBD1	TRBV7-3	CASSLGQGTGQPQHF	TGTGCCAGCAGCTTAGGACAGGGGACGGGTCAGCCCCAGCATTTT
.	TRBJ2-7	TRBD1	TRBV4-1	CASSQGRQGYEQYF	TGCGCCAGCAGCCAAGGCCGACAGGGGTACGAGCAGTACTTC
many	TRBJ2-5	.	TRBV29-1	CSVDGSQETQYF	TGCAGCGTTGATGGCAGCCAAGAGACCCAGTACTTC
.	TRBJ1-2	.	TRBV9	CASSVGIYGYTF	TGTGCCAGCAGCGTAGGGATTTATGGCTACACCTTC
.	TRBJ2-1	TRBD2	TRBV14	CASSQETSGRARHEQFF	TGTGCCAGCAGCCAAGAGACTAGCGGGAGGGCCAGACATGAGCAGTTCTTC
.	TRBJ2-3	.	TRBV21-1	CAGRTSGIYTDTQYF	TGTGCCGGGAGGACTAGCGGTATTTACACAGATACGCAGTATTTT
.	TRBJ2-7	TRBD2	TRBV29-1	CSVVPGGPYEQYF	TGCAGCGTTGTACCGGGAGGGCCGTACGAGCAGTACTTC
.	TRBJ2-7	.	TRBV4-1	CASSQDPARISYEQYF	TGCGCCAGCAGCCAAGACCCCGCACGAATCTCCTACGAGCAGTACTTC
.	TRBJ1-5	TRBD1	TRBV20-1	CSAPVAGQGMRQPQHF	TGCAGTGCTCCGGTCGCGGGACAGGGAATGCGTCAGCCCCAGCATTTT
.	TRBJ2-2	.	TRBV6-1	CASKLTPDTGELFF	TGTGCCAGCAAACTCACCCCAGACACCGGGGAGCTGTTTTTT
.	TRBJ1-5	.	TRBV20-1	CSASPRGLNQPQHF	TGCAGTGCTAGTCCAAGGGGGTTAAATCAGCCCCAGCATTTT
few	TRBJ2-5	.	TRBV29-1	CSAAPPAAGEETQYF	TGCAGCGCCGCTCCCCCGGCGGCCGGGGAAGAGACCCAGTACTTC
.	TRBJ2-1	TRBD1	TRBV7-9	CASSSDHVRTGRLSYNEQFF	TGTGCCAGCAGCTCGGATCATGTGAGGACAGGACGCCTTTCCTACAATGAGCAGTTCTTC
few	TRBJ2-3	TRBD2	TRBV20-1	CSARRLAGPDTDTQYF	TGCAGTGCTAGAAGACTAGCGGGCCCGGACACAGATACGCAGTATTTT
.	TRBJ2-1	.	TRBV6-6	CASTSSSGRRNEQFF	TGTGCCAGCACCTCAAGCAGTGGGCGTCGGAATGAGCAGTTCTTC
.	TRBJ2-7	.	TRBV7-2	CASSSRPADGPYEQYF	TGTGCCAGCAGCTCCCGACCCGCGGACGGGCCCTACGAGCAGTACTTC
few	TRBJ2-3	.	TRBV9	CASSVLGGPSDTQYF	TGTGCCAGCAGCGTACTCGGGGGGCCCTCAGATACGCAGTATTTT
.	TRBJ2-2	.	TRBV11-2	CASRDRRRRDQLTGELFF	TGTGCCAGCAGAGACCGACGGCGAAGGGACCAACTCACCGGGGAGCTGTTTTTT
once	TRBJ2-7	.	TRBV12-3/TRBV12-4	CASSFWRRDDYEQYF	TGTGCCAGCAGTTTTTGGAGGAGGGATGACTACGAGCAGTACTTC
many	TRBJ2-1	TRBD2	TRBV5-1	CASSREGSSYNEQFF	TGTGCCAGCAGTCGGGAGGGGAGCTCCTACAATGAGCAGTTCTTC
few	TRBJ1-5	TRBD1	TRBV5-1	CASSSAGGSGQPQHF	TGCGCCAGCAGCTCTGCAGGGGGTAGCGGTCAGCCCCAGCATTTT
.	TRBJ2-5	.	TRBV2	CASSEARETQYF	TGTGCCAGCAGTGAAGCAAGGGAGACCCAGTACTTC
few	TRBJ2-7	TRBD2	TRBV12-3/TRBV12-4	CASSLWSGGASYEQYF	TGTGCCAGCAGTTTATGGAGCGGGGGTGCGTCCTACGAGCAGTACTTC
few	TRBJ1-1	.	TRBV29-1	CSVSGFTEAFF	TGCAGCGTCTCCGGGTTTACTGAAGCTTTCTTT
.	TRBJ1-1	.	TRBV11-2	CASSFSAQAFF	TGTGCCAGCAGCTTCAGCGCTCAAGCTTTCTTT
.	TRBJ2-7	.	TRBV29-1	CSVVFYYEQYF	TGCAGCGTTGTCTTTTACTACGAGCAGTACTTC
few	TRBJ2-1	TRBD1	TRBV11-2	CASSPLQGRGGLFYNEQFF	TGTGCCAGCAGCCCCCTCCAAGGTCGAGGGGGCCTATTTTACAATGAGCAGTTCTTC
.	TRBJ1-1	.	TRBV14	CASSPLRQNGNTEAFF	TGTGCCAGCAGCCCCCTCCGGCAGAACGGTAACACTGAAGCTTTCTTT
few	TRBJ1-1	.	TRBV27	CASSLYTPAGTTEAFF	TGTGCCAGCAGTCTTTATACCCCTGCCGGGACCACTGAAGCTTTCTTT
many	TRBJ2-7	.	TRBV2	CASGTDSYEQYF	TGTGCCAGCGGGACTGACTCCTACGAGCAGTACTTC
few	TRBJ1-1	TRBD1	TRBV29-1	CSVEDPGGVVDTEAFF	TGCAGCGTTGAAGACCCAGGGGGCGTGGTTGACACTGAAGCTTTCTTT
.	TRBJ2-7	.	TRBV11-2	CASEAPYNEQYF	TGTGCCAGCGAGGCGCCCTACAATGAGCAGTACTTC
.	TRBJ2-1	TRBD2	TRBV2	CASRPGTSGNEQFF	TGTGCCAGCAGGCCTGGGACTAGCGGAAATGAGCAGTTCTTC
few	TRBJ1-2	.	TRBV7-9	CASSFTGTVNYGYTF	TGTGCCAGCAGTTTCACCGGGACCGTTAACTATGGCTACACCTTC
.	TRBJ1-1	.	TRBV4-1	CASSQVGGRIEAFF	TGCGCCAGCAGCCAGGTCGGGGGGCGGATTGAAGCTTTCTTT
many	TRBJ2-5	.	TRBV20-1	CSVPGATQYF	TGCAGTGTTCCGGGGGCCACCCAGTACTTC
.	TRBJ1-2	.	TRBV7-8	CASSLARLGDGYTF	TGTGCCAGCAGCTTAGCCCGACTTGGGGACGGCTACACCTTC
.	TRBJ2-7	.	TRBV7-3	CASSPGGGGLYEQYF	TGTGCCAGCAGCCCTGGAGGAGGGGGGCTTTACGAGCAGTACTTC